Listed here is a single T cell receptor beta chain. Its target is not known. These data originate in a study of CD4 T cells in relation to SARS-CoV-2 and coronaviruses. About the research overall: Crossreactive spike epitopes shared across donors were mapped to their HLA restriction. Broader study findings: Compared with monoreactive clones, crossreactive clones showed significantly weaker SARS-CoV-2 expansion. In roughly 60% of donors, memory CD4+ clonotypes crossrecognized SARS-CoV-2 and at least one common cold coronavirus spike.

Before the COVID-19 pandemic, during about 2010-2018, CD4+ T cells were taken from unexposed donors. After ten to eleven days of culture, CD4+ T cells were isolated. The method was immunoSEQ multiplex PCR; TCRdb's version includes in-frame clones alone and lacks a portion of them. The table lists about 21,000 clones, roughly 79% of them singletons. The clonotype comes from a human donor in good health. The sequenced sample was CD4+ T cells from PBMCs, cultured in vitro.

The CDR3 loop is CASSLGLAGLYNEQFF. The CDR3 DNA reads TGCGCCAGCAGCTTGGGACTAGCGGGATTGTACAATGAGCAGTTCTTC. The rearrangement joins TRBV5-1 to TRBJ2-1, with 11 bases identical to TRBD2. After removal of 0 bases from V and 4 bases from J, the junction contained 3 bases not matched to a gene. Germline V gene data show CDR1 as SGHRS and CDR2 as YFSETQ. CDR3 length: 16 residues.